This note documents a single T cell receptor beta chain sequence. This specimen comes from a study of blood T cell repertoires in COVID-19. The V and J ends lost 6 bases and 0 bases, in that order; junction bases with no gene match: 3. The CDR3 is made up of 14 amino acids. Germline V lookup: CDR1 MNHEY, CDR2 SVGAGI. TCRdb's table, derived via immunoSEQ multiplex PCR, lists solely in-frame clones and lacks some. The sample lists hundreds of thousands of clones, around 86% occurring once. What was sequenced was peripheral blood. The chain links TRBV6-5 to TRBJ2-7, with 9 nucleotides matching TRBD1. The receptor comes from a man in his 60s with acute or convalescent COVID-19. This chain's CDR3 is CASRTGGSSYEQYF. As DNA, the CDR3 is TGTGCCAGCAGGACAGGGGGTAGCTCCTACGAGCAGTACTTC.